The source of this TCR beta chain is a study of cytomegalovirus exposure and HLA in healthy donors. Notes on the study in general: 16,951 TCR beta sequences were associated with HLA alleles at 0.05 false discovery rate in a later analysis. Across donors, sequencing depth was assumed by presence/absence analyses to be roughly uniform.

About this clone itself: Its cognate antigen is unknown.

With 60 Vbeta and 13 Jbeta primers, the PCR was carried out. TCRdb's table, derived via immunoSEQ multiplex PCR, lists solely in-frame clones and lacks some. This table holds around 95,000 clones, under 85% found once. V shed 4 bases, J shed 7 bases, and the junction held 5 bases outside the gene matches. Germline CDR1 is SGHRS and CDR2 is YFSETQ. This CDR3 contains 13 residues. What was sequenced was PBMCs. The chain is built from TRBV5-1 and TRBJ1-5; 7 bases align to TRBD1. This TCR came from a woman aged 35 to 49 in good health and CMV-seropositive. CDR3 nucleotide sequence: TGCGCCAGCAGCCTCCAGGGGGACCAGCCCCAGCATTTT. As protein: CASSLQGDQPQHF.